Listed below are T cell receptor beta chains from one sample, sequenced in a study of early T cells in non-severe SARS-CoV-2 infection. Using its own MiXCR run on the 5' RACE reads, TCRdb lists one record per CDR3 protein. The sample holds more than 35,000 distinct CDR3 sequences, roughly 4% seen once. Material for sequencing was whole blood. Source of these receptors: an adult who was a healthcare worker with PCR-confirmed SARS-CoV-2 infection or an uninfected control (not recorded which). Each CDR3 is given with its conserved first and last residue. Each record gives: CDR3 length, clone size, J gene, V gene, D gene, CDR3 DNA, CDR3 protein. The D gene is left open where the match is weak. Expanded clones are given a class, and other clones once, few, many or no size at all.

cdr3_length: 14
clone_size: many
j_call: TRBJ2-5
v_call: TRBV7-9
d_call: NA
cdr3_nt: TGTGCCAGCAGCTTAGTTTCAGTTCGAGAGACCCAGTACTTC
cdr3_aa: CASSLVSVRETQYF

cdr3_length: 17
clone_size: medium-sized
j_call: TRBJ2-1
v_call: TRBV4-2
d_call: TRBD2
cdr3_nt: TGTGCCAGCAGCCCCCGGACTAGCGGGGCCACCTGGGATGAGCAGTTCTTC
cdr3_aa: CASSPRTSGATWDEQFF

cdr3_length: 15
clone_size: many
j_call: TRBJ2-5
v_call: TRBV20-1
d_call: TRBD1
cdr3_nt: TGCAGTGCTAGAGATCCCCAGGGGGCATTGGAGACCCAGTACTTC
cdr3_aa: CSARDPQGALETQYF

cdr3_length: 14
clone_size: many
j_call: TRBJ2-7
v_call: TRBV6-2/TRBV6-3
d_call: NA
cdr3_nt: TGTGCCACCTACCCTGGGGGGAAAGCCTACGAGCAGTACTTC
cdr3_aa: CATYPGGKAYEQYF

cdr3_length: 18
clone_size: many
j_call: TRBJ1-5
v_call: TRBV4-1
d_call: TRBD1
cdr3_nt: TGCGCCAGCAGCCCCGAAGGGACAGGGCTTTATAGCAATCAGCCCCAGCATTTT
cdr3_aa: CASSPEGTGLYSNQPQHF

cdr3_length: 16
clone_size: many
j_call: TRBJ1-5
v_call: TRBV6-6
d_call: NA
cdr3_nt: TGTGCCAGCAGTTACTCGGCCCCGGGTGGCAATCAGCCCCAGCATTTT
cdr3_aa: CASSYSAPGGNQPQHF

cdr3_length: 15
clone_size: many
j_call: TRBJ1-6
v_call: TRBV4-1
d_call: NA
cdr3_nt: TGCGCCAGCAGCCAAGGGGAGACAGTTAATTCACCCCTCCACTTT
cdr3_aa: CASSQGETVNSPLHF

cdr3_length: 16
clone_size: many
j_call: TRBJ2-5
v_call: TRBV13
d_call: NA
cdr3_nt: TGTGCCAGCAGCTTCCGGGGGAGAGGAGGGCAAGAGACCCAGTACTTC
cdr3_aa: CASSFRGRGGQETQYF

cdr3_length: 15
clone_size: many
j_call: TRBJ2-1
v_call: TRBV6-2/TRBV6-3
d_call: NA
cdr3_nt: TGTGCCAGCAGAACCCACACGCGCTCCTACAATGAGCAGTTCTTC
cdr3_aa: CASRTHTRSYNEQFF

cdr3_length: 17
clone_size: many
j_call: TRBJ2-1
v_call: TRBV3-1
d_call: TRBD2
cdr3_nt: TGTGCCAGCAGCCCCTGGACTAGCGGGGGGCTTAAGGATGAGCAGTTCTTC
cdr3_aa: CASSPWTSGGLKDEQFF

cdr3_length: 11
clone_size: many
j_call: TRBJ2-5
v_call: TRBV10-2
d_call: NA
cdr3_nt: TGCGCCAGCAGAATTCAAGAGACCCAGTACTTC
cdr3_aa: CASRIQETQYF

cdr3_length: 14
clone_size: NA
j_call: TRBJ1-3
v_call: TRBV7-7
d_call: NA
cdr3_nt: TGTGCTAGCAGCCCCTTCACAGGGGGAAACACCATATATTTT
cdr3_aa: CASSPFTGGNTIYF

cdr3_length: 16
clone_size: many
j_call: TRBJ2-1
v_call: TRBV12-3/TRBV12-4
d_call: NA
cdr3_nt: TGTGCCAGCATCGCACGTGGCGGCGGGATCAACAATGAGCAGTTCTTC
cdr3_aa: CASIARGGGINNEQFF

cdr3_length: 14
clone_size: many
j_call: TRBJ2-7
v_call: TRBV7-3
d_call: TRBD2
cdr3_nt: TGTGCCAGCAGCGCCACCGTTGGTAGCGGGGAAATGTACTTC
cdr3_aa: CASSATVGSGEMYF

cdr3_length: 16
clone_size: many
j_call: TRBJ2-4
v_call: TRBV28
d_call: TRBD1
cdr3_nt: TGTGCCAGCAGTTTATGGGCAGGGGGTGATGGAAACATTCAGTACTTC
cdr3_aa: CASSLWAGGDGNIQYF

cdr3_length: 13
clone_size: many
j_call: TRBJ1-2
v_call: TRBV10-3
d_call: NA
cdr3_nt: TGTGCCATCACTCCATTGGGGGGTCGTGGCTACACCTTC
cdr3_aa: CAITPLGGRGYTF

cdr3_length: 14
clone_size: many
j_call: TRBJ1-5
v_call: TRBV12-3/TRBV12-4
d_call: NA
cdr3_nt: TGTGCCAGCAGTTTACTGGGGGTCGGTCAGCCCCAGCATTTT
cdr3_aa: CASSLLGVGQPQHF

cdr3_length: 10
clone_size: many
j_call: TRBJ2-5
v_call: TRBV7-9
d_call: NA
cdr3_nt: TGTGCCAGCAGCTCCTCAATCCAGTACTTC
cdr3_aa: CASSSSIQYF

cdr3_length: 13
clone_size: many
j_call: TRBJ2-7
v_call: TRBV28
d_call: NA
cdr3_nt: TGTGCCAGCAGGACTTCTAATGACTACGAGCAGTACTTC
cdr3_aa: CASRTSNDYEQYF

cdr3_length: 15
clone_size: few
j_call: TRBJ2-5
v_call: TRBV4-3
d_call: NA
cdr3_nt: TGCGCCAGCAGCCAAGACAGGGTTTCGGAAGGGACCCAGTACTTC
cdr3_aa: CASSQDRVSEGTQYF

cdr3_length: 15
clone_size: many
j_call: TRBJ2-1
v_call: TRBV6-6
d_call: TRBD1
cdr3_nt: TGTGCCAGCAGTTATATGCAGGGGGCTAGGAATGAGCAGTTCTTC
cdr3_aa: CASSYMQGARNEQFF

cdr3_length: 15
clone_size: many
j_call: TRBJ2-6
v_call: TRBV7-3
d_call: NA
cdr3_nt: TGTGCCAGCAGCTTAGTAGGGTCCGGGGCCAACGTCCTGACTTTC
cdr3_aa: CASSLVGSGANVLTF

cdr3_length: 17
clone_size: many
j_call: TRBJ2-6
v_call: TRBV11-2
d_call: NA
cdr3_nt: TGTGCCAGCAGTCCCATCTTGAGTATCTCTGGGGCCAACGTCCTGACTTTC
cdr3_aa: CASSPILSISGANVLTF

cdr3_length: 19
clone_size: medium-sized
j_call: TRBJ1-4
v_call: TRBV27
d_call: TRBD1
cdr3_nt: TGTGCCAGCAGTTTTAGGGGACAGGGCTGGGTCAACACTAATGAAAAACTGTTTTTT
cdr3_aa: CASSFRGQGWVNTNEKLFF

cdr3_length: 15
clone_size: few
j_call: TRBJ2-7
v_call: TRBV6-2/TRBV6-3
d_call: NA
cdr3_nt: TGTGCCAGCAGTTACAGGTCCGTTACTACCTACGAGCAGTACTTC
cdr3_aa: CASSYRSVTTYEQYF

cdr3_length: 14
clone_size: few
j_call: TRBJ1-1
v_call: TRBV28
d_call: NA
cdr3_nt: TGTGCCAGCAGTTTTACAGTGGAGGGGACTGAAGCTTTCTTT
cdr3_aa: CASSFTVEGTEAFF

cdr3_length: 14
clone_size: many
j_call: TRBJ2-5
v_call: TRBV24-1
d_call: NA
cdr3_nt: TGTGCCACCAGTGATCGACAGTCCCAAGAGACCCAGTACTTC
cdr3_aa: CATSDRQSQETQYF

cdr3_length: 13
clone_size: many
j_call: TRBJ1-1
v_call: TRBV7-2
d_call: NA
cdr3_nt: TGTGCCAGCAGCTTAGACAGGCGGACTGAAGCTTTCTTT
cdr3_aa: CASSLDRRTEAFF

cdr3_length: 12
clone_size: many
j_call: TRBJ1-6
v_call: TRBV6-2/TRBV6-3
d_call: NA
cdr3_nt: TGTGCCAGCAGTGACCCACGGGAACCCCCGGGCTTT
cdr3_aa: CASSDPREPPGF

cdr3_length: 16
clone_size: many
j_call: TRBJ2-3
v_call: TRBV12-3/TRBV12-4
d_call: NA
cdr3_nt: TGTGCCAGCAGTTTCGTCCAGGGCTTTAGTATCGATACGCAGTATTTT
cdr3_aa: CASSFVQGFSIDTQYF

cdr3_length: 18
clone_size: NA
j_call: TRBJ2-3
v_call: TRBV28
d_call: TRBD2
cdr3_nt: TGTGCCAGCAGTTTACGGGGATTCAGCGGGAGAATTACAGATACGCAGTATTTT
cdr3_aa: CASSLRGFSGRITDTQYF